This T cell receptor (beta chain) is drawn from a study of blood T cells in healthy people across ages. The CDR3 spans 16 residues. Germline V gene sequence: CDR1 SGHAT, CDR2 FQNNGV. V was pared by 5 bases and J by 2 bases, with 9 bases of the junction left unmatched. This clonotype came up a few times. Its antigen is unidentified. Alongside a J-beta primer mix, a sample-barcoded 5' primer served in a second PCR lasting about 7 to 11 cycles. TCRdb ran MiXCR on the 5' RACE reads and lists one entry per CDR3 protein. The table has roughly 1.6 million distinct CDR3 sequences, 30% to 40% seen once. Findings of the study overall: Higher diversity and more naive CD4+ cells were features of long-lived donors, compared to aged donors.

Donors were systemically healthy Caucasian individuals from Russia aged about 6 to 95 years. The sample was blood. This chain joins TRBV11-2 and TRBJ2-3; 8 bases fit TRBD1. The receptor was derived from a woman aged 25-40 years in good health. The CDR3 region is CASSKQGDPHTDTQYF. DNA for the CDR3: TGTGCCAGCAGCAAACAGGGGGACCCCCACACAGATACGCAGTATTTT.